This T cell receptor beta chain was sequenced for a study of response to subunit inactivated influenza vaccine (dated by TCRdb to about 2018). Context from the whole study: The study used deep quantitative T cell receptor repertoire profiling to track responses to a trivalent subunit inactivated influenza vaccine.

For this clonotype: Which antigen it targets is not known. No per-base quality is available; no much larger clone lies one base away.

The time point tag for this specimen amounts to: 45 days after influenza vaccine administration. The library was built by means of RT-PCR. The instrument given in TCRdb is Illumina HiSeq 2500. TCRdb reprocessed the public reads (quality trimming at Q25 with fastp, clone calling with MiXCR) and kept in-frame beta chains. Rows merge per CDR3 protein into single entries with the most common DNA and genes. The sample records around 500,000 distinct CDR3 sequences, about a tenth of which are singletons. More than 10% of the sample goes to the ten largest clones. Overall results and qualifications from the work: According to the authors, only a limited number of new T cells may be recruited by each seasonal influenza vaccination.

V is pruned by 2 bases and J by 3 bases, leaving 4 bases of the junction without a gene match. The germline V gene (reference sequence) provides CDR1 WNHNN and CDR2 SYGVQD. The CDR3 sequence holds 14 residues, the cysteine and phenylalanine included. The entry retains the CDR3 DNA only, 42 bases that are in frame from base 1. Material: PBMCs from blood, obtained roughly 48 days after vaccination. The clonotype was recovered from a man between 50 and 59 years old who received an inactivated influenza vaccine. Donor details come from another sample of the same person, matched by shared clones. The chain is made from TRBV10-1 and TRBJ2-7; 7 central nucleotides agree with TRBD1. The DNA sequence is as follows: TGCGCCAGCAGTGAGATTCGACAGGGCTACGAGCAGTACTTC. This encodes CASSEIRQGYEQYF.